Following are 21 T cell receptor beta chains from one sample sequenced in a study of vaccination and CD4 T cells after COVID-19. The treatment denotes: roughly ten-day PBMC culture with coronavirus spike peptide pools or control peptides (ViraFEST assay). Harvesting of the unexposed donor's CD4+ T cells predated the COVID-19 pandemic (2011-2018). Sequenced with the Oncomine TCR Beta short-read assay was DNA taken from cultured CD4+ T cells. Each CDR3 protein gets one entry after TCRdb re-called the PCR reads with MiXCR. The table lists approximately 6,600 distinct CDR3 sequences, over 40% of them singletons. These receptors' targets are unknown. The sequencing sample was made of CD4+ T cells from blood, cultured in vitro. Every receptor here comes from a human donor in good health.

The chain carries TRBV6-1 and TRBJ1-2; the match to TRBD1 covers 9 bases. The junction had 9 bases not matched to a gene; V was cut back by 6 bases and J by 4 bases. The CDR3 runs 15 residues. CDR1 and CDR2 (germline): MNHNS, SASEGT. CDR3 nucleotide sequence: TGTGCCAGCAGCCTACAGGGGGCGAGCGGCTATGGCTACACCTTC. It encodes CASSLQGASGYGYTF.

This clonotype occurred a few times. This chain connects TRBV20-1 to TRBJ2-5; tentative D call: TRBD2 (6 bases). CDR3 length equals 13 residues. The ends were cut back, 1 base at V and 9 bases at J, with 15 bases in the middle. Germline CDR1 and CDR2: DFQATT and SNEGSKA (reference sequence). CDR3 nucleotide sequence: TGCAGTGCTAGAGGGGAGGCGGGAACGGCCCAGTACTTC. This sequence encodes CSARGEAGTAQYF.

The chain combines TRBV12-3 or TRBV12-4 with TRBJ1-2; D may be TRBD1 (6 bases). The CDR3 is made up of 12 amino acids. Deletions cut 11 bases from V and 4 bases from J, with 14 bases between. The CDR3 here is CAGTFNFYGYTF. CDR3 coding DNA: TGTGCCGGGACATTTAACTTCTATGGCTACACCTTC.

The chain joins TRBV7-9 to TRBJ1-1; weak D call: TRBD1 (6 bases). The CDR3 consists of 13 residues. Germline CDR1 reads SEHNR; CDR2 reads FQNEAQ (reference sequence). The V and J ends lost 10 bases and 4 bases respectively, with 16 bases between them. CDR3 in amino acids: CATMAGGPTEAFF. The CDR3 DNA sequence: TGTGCCACAATGGCTGGGGGCCCCACTGAAGCTTTCTTT.

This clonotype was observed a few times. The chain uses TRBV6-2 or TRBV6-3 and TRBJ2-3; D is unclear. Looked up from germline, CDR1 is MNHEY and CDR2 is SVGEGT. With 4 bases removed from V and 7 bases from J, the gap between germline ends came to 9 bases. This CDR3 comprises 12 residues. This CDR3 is CASSLGPNTQYF. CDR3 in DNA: TGTGCCAGCAGTTTGGGTCCTAATACGCAGTATTTT.

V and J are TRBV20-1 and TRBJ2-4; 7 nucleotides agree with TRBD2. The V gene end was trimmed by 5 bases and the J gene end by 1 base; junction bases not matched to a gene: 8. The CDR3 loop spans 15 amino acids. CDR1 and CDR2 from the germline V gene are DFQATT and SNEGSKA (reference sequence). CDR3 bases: TGCAGTGCTCCGTCCCTGGGGGGGGCCAAAAACATTCAGTACTTC. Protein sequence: CSAPSLGGAKNIQYF.

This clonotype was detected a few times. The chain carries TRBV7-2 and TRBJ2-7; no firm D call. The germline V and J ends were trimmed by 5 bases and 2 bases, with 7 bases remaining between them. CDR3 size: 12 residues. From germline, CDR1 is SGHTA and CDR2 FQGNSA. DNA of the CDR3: TGTGCCAGCAGCAAACCCCCCTACGAGCAGTACTTC. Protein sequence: CASSKPPYEQYF. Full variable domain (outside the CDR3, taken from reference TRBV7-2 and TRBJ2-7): GAGVSQSPSNKVTEKGKDVELRCDPISGHTALYWYRQSLGQGLEFLIYFQGNSAPDKSGLPSDRFSAERTGGSVSTLTIQRTQQEDSAVYLCASSKPPYEQYFGPGTRLTVT.

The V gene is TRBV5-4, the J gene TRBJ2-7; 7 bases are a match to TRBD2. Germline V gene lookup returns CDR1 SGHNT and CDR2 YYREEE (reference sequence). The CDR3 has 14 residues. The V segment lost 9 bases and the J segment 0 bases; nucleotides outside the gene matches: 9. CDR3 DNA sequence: TGTGCCATCCCGAGCGGGGATAGCTCCTACGAGCAGTACTTC. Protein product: CAIPSGDSSYEQYF.

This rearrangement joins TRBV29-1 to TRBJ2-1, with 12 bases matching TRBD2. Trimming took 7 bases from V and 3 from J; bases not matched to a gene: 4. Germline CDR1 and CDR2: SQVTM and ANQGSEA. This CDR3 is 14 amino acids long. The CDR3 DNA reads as TGCAGCGGCAGGACTAGCGGGATCTACAATGAGCAGTTCTTC. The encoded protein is CSGRTSGIYNEQFF.

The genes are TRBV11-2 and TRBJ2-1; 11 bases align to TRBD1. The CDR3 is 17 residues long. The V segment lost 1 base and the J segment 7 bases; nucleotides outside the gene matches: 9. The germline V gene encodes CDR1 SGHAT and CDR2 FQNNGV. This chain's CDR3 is CASSLGLLRDRGNEQFF. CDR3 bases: TGTGCCAGCAGCTTAGGATTACTCCGGGACAGGGGGAATGAGCAGTTCTTC.

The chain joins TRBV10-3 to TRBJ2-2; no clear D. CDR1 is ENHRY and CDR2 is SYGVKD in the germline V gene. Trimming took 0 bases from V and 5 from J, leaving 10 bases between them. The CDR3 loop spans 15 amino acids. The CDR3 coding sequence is TGTGCCATCAGTGAGTCGGGCAGAAAGACCGGGGAGCTGTTTTTT. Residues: CAISESGRKTGELFF.

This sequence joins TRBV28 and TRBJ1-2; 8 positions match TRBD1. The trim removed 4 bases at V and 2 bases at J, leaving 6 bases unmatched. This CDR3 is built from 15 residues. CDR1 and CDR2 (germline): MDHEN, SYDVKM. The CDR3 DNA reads TGTGCCAGCAGTTCCGGACAGGGTCGGAACTATGGCTACACCTTC. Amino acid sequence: CASSSGQGRNYGYTF.

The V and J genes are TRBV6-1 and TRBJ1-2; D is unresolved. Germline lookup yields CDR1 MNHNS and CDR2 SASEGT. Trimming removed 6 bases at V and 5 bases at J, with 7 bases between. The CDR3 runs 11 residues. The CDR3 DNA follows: TGTGCCAGCAGCACTGGGTATGGCTACACCTTC. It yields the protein CASSTGYGYTF.

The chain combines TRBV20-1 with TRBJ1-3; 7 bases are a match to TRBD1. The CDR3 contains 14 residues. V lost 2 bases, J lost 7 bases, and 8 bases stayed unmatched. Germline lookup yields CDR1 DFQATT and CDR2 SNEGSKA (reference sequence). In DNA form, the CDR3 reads TGCAGTGCTAGACCCGACAGGGTGAGGAACACCATATATTTT. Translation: CSARPDRVRNTIYF.

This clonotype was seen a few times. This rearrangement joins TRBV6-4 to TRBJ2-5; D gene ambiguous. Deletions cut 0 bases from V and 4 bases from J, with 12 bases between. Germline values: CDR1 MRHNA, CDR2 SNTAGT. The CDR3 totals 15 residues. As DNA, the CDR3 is TGTGCCAGCAGTGACTCGGGCACACCCGGAGAGACCCAGTACTTC. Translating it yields CASSDSGTPGETQYF.

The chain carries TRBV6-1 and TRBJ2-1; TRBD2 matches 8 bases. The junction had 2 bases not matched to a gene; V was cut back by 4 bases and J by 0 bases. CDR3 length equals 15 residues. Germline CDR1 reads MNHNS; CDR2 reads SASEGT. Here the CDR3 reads CASSGTSGSYNEQFF. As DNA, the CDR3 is TGTGCCAGCAGTGGTACTAGCGGCTCCTACAATGAGCAGTTCTTC.

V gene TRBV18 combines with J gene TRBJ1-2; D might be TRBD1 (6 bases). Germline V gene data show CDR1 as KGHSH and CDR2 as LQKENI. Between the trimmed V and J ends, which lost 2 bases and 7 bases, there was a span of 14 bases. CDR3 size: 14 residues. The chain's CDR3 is CASSPGGPSLGYTF. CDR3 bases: TGTGCCAGCTCACCAGGGGGGCCCTCTCTTGGCTACACCTTC.

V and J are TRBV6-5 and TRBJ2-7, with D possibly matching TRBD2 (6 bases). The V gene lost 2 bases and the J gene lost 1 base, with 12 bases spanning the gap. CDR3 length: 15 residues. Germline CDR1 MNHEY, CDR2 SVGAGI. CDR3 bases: TGTGCCAGCAGTTACCTGGGGGGTAGTTCCTACGAGCAGTACTTC. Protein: CASSYLGGSSYEQYF.

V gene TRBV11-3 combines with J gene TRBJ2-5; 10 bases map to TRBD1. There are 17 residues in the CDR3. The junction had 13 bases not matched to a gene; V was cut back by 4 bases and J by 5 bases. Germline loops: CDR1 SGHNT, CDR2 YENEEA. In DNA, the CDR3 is TGTGCCAGCAGCTCCTCTCTTCCGGACAGGGGGGGGGAGACCCAGTACTTC. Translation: CASSSSLPDRGGETQYF.

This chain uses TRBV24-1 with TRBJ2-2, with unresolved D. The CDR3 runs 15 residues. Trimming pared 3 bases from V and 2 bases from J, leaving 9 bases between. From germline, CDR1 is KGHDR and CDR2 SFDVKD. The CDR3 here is CATSDTFPNTGELFF. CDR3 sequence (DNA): TGTGCCACCAGTGATACATTTCCCAACACCGGGGAGCTGTTTTTT.

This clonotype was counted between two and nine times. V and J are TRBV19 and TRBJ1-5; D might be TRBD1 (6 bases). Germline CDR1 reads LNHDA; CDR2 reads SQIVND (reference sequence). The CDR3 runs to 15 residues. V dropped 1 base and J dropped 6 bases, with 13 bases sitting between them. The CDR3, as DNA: TGTGCCAGTAGTATAGCCCTGGACAGACGTCAGCCCCAGCATTTT. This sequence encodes CASSIALDRRQPQHF.